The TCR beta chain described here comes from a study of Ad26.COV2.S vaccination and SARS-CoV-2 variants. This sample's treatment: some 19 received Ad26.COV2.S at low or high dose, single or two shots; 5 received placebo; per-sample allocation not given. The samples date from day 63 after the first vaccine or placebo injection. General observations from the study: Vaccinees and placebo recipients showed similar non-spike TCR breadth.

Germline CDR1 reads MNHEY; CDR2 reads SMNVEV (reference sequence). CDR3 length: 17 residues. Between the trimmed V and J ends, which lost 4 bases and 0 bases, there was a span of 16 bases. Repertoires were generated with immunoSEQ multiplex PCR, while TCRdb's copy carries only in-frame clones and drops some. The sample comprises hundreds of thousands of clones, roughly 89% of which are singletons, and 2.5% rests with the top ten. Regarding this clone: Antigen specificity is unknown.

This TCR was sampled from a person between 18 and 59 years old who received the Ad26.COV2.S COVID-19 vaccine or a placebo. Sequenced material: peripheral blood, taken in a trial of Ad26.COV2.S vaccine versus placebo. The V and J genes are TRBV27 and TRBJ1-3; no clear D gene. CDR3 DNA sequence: TGTGCCAGCAGTTCGACCCCAGGTTATCGCTCTGGAAACACCATATATTTT. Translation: CASSSTPGYRSGNTIYF.